The 15 T cell receptor beta chains below all came from one sample that was sequenced in a study of early T cells in non-severe SARS-CoV-2 infection. In TCRdb, the 5' RACE reads were re-called with MiXCR into one record per CDR3 protein. The repertoire holds 90,000 to 130,000 distinct CDR3 sequences, about 12% seen once, with approximately 3.1% in the top ten. The specimen sequenced was whole blood. These receptors came from an adult who was a healthcare worker with PCR-confirmed SARS-CoV-2 infection or an uninfected control (not recorded which).

The V call is TRBV5-1, the J call TRBJ2-3; no reliable D call. The CDR3 is 15 residues long. In germline, CDR1 is SGHRS, CDR2 YFSETQ. Trimming removed 0 bases from V and 1 base from J, with 9 bases in between. CDR3 DNA: TGCGCCAGCAGCTTGGACCGGGCTGGCACAGATACGCAGTATTTT. As protein: CASSLDRAGTDTQYF.

This clonotype was counted only a few times. This chain joins TRBV6-2 or TRBV6-3 and TRBJ2-1; no firm D call. Trimming cost V 7 bases and J 8 bases, with 18 bases left between them. Germline CDR1 and CDR2: MNHEY and SVGEGT. The CDR3 spans 14 residues. DNA of the CDR3: TGTGCCAGCATTCCGGACCTTGTGAAGGATGAGCAGTTCTTC. This sequence encodes CASIPDLVKDEQFF.

The chain couples TRBV20-1 to TRBJ2-3; 8 bases are a match to TRBD2. Germline V CDR1 and CDR2: DFQATT, SNEGSKA (reference sequence). The ends lost 5 bases at V and 1 base at J; junction bases unmatched: 2. The CDR3 consists of 13 residues. The CDR3 DNA is TGCAGTGCTCCGACTAGCGGCACAGATACGCAGTATTTT. Translating it yields CSAPTSGTDTQYF.

The chain uses TRBV4-1 and TRBJ1-1, with 7 bases aligning to TRBD1. The CDR3 is 17 amino acids. Germline CDR1 is MGHRA and CDR2 is YSYEKL. The J segment lost 1 base and the V segment lost 0 bases, leaving 8 bases of the junction unmatched. CDR3 amino acids: CASSQDPGGTANTEAFF. The CDR3 DNA reads as TGCGCCAGCAGCCAAGATCCGGGAGGGACAGCGAACACTGAAGCTTTCTTT.

The chain employs TRBV6-5 and TRBJ1-1; the match to TRBD1 covers 7 bases. This CDR3 is built from 14 residues. V lost 7 bases and J lost 0; bases outside the gene matches: 5. Germline V gives CDR1 MNHEY, CDR2 SVGAGI. The CDR3 protein is CASNLQGLNTEAFF. The DNA for the CDR3 is TGTGCCAGCAACCTACAGGGGTTGAACACTGAAGCTTTCTTT.

This clonotype came up a few times. The chain links TRBV9 to TRBJ1-2; D possibly corresponds to TRBD1 (5 bases). Germline V gives CDR1 SGDLS, CDR2 YYNGEE. V dropped 0 bases and J dropped 3 bases, with 18 bases sitting between them. CDR3 length: 17 amino acids. Written as DNA, the CDR3 is TGTGCCAGCAGCGTAGGCCCTCGACAGACCCAGGACTATGGCTACACCTTC. This sequence encodes CASSVGPRQTQDYGYTF. Combining the CDR3 with reference TRBV9 and TRBJ1-2 gives the whole variable domain DSGVTQTPKHLITATGQRVTLRCSPRSGDLSVYWYQQSLDQGLQFLIQYYNGEERAKGNILERFSAQQFPDLHSELNLSSLELGDSALYFCASSVGPRQTQDYGYTFGSGTRLTVV.

This clonotype was seen a few times. The chain carries TRBV5-6 and TRBJ2-3; 9 positions agree with TRBD1. The CDR3 contains 15 residues. J was trimmed by 4 bases and V by 2 bases; bases with no gene match: 5. Per the germline V gene, CDR1 is SGHDT and CDR2 is YYEEEE. In DNA form, the CDR3 reads TGTGCCAGCAGCTTCCGGGACAGGGTATCAGATACGCAGTATTTT. Protein product: CASSFRDRVSDTQYF.

This clonotype appeared many times. The CDR3 sequence: CASSQPTSGGAYEQFF. The CDR3 DNA reads as TGTGCCAGCAGCCAACCGACTAGCGGGGGGGCCTATGAGCAGTTCTTC. The rearrangement links TRBV3-1 to TRBJ2-1; 14 nucleotides align to TRBD2. Germline CDR1 LGHDT, CDR2 YNNKEL (reference sequence). CDR3 size: 16 residues. V shed 2 bases and J 8 bases; nucleotides not matched to a gene: 5.

The chain combines TRBV5-4 with TRBJ2-2; possibly TRBD1 for D (6 bases). Germline V gene sequence: CDR1 SGHNT, CDR2 YYREEE (reference sequence). There are 15 residues in the CDR3. The germline V and J ends were trimmed by 4 bases and 1 base, with 11 bases remaining between them. CDR3 loop: CASSPGQLNTGELFF. CDR3 coding DNA: TGTGCCAGCAGCCCCGGACAGTTGAACACCGGGGAGCTGTTTTTT.

In its sample, this clonotype was seen a few times. This rearrangement joins TRBV11-3 to TRBJ2-4; maybe TRBD1 (6 bases). The CDR3 is made up of 15 amino acids. Between the trimmed V and J ends, which lost 5 bases and 7 bases, there was a span of 18 bases. Germline CDR1 reads SGHNT; CDR2 reads YENEEA. This CDR3 reads CASSTRTALENIQYF. In nucleotides, the CDR3 is TGTGCCAGCAGCACTCGGACAGCCCTAGAGAACATTCAGTACTTC.

This clonotype was found many times. The CDR3 coding sequence is TGTGCCAGCAGCTTAGGGGCTAGCGGAACAGATACGCAGTATTTT. Translated: CASSLGASGTDTQYF. The chain uses TRBV13 and TRBJ2-3; 7 bases fit TRBD2. This CDR3 spans 15 amino acids. With V trimmed by 0 bases and J by 3 bases, 3 bases remained unmatched. Germline lookup yields CDR1 PRHDT and CDR2 FYEKMQ (reference sequence).

The chain carries TRBV11-2 and TRBJ1-1; 8 nucleotides line up with TRBD1. J gave up 4 bases and V 6 bases, and 7 bases lay outside the gene matches. The CDR3 contains 14 residues. CDR1 and CDR2 (germline): SGHAT, FQNNGV. The CDR3 spells CASSPGGSGTEAFF. The CDR3 DNA reads TGTGCCAGCAGTCCAGGGGGCTCGGGCACTGAAGCTTTCTTT.

This clonotype was seen ten or more times. The rearrangement joins TRBV20-1 to TRBJ2-3, with D perhaps given as TRBD1 or TRBD2 (5 bases each). V lost 0 bases, J lost 7 bases, and 17 bases lay in between. Germline loops: CDR1 DFQATT, CDR2 SNEGSKA (reference sequence). The CDR3 totals 15 residues. CDR3 loop: CSARDQGAALYTQYF. Written as DNA, the CDR3 is TGCAGTGCTAGAGACCAGGGAGCCGCACTTTATACGCAGTATTTT.

This clonotype was recorded many times. The chain couples TRBV20-1 to TRBJ2-7; D possibly corresponds to TRBD2 (5 bases). Germline V CDR1 and CDR2: DFQATT, SNEGSKA (reference sequence). V was clipped by 1 base and J by 4 bases, with 17 bases between them. This CDR3 region has 15 residues. CDR3 protein: CSARVGTSPTYEQYF. Written as DNA, the CDR3 is TGCAGTGCTAGAGTGGGAACTAGTCCCACTTACGAGCAGTACTTC.

This rearrangement joins TRBV5-1 to TRBJ2-7, with 7 bases fitting TRBD1. CDR1 is SGHRS, CDR2 YFSETQ, per germline. V was pared by 4 bases and J by 2 bases, with 9 bases of the junction left unmatched. The CDR3 contains 15 residues. The DNA for the CDR3 is TGCGCCAGCAGCCCGCTCCGGGACAGCACCTACGAGCAGTACTTC. Translated, it gives CASSPLRDSTYEQYF.